This T cell receptor beta chain was captured by sequencing in a study of identical twins. Study results and caveats: In cord blood, abundant beta clonotypes had fewer insertions; memory showed no trend.

This CDR3 has 18 amino acids. Germline CDR1 KGHDR, CDR2 SFDVKD. V dropped 2 bases and J dropped 6; count of bases not matched to a gene: 15. MiXCR was run by TCRdb on the 5' RACE reads, yielding one entry per CDR3 protein. This sample has fewer than 550,000 distinct CDR3 sequences, with roughly an eighth found just once. Healthy Caucasians supplied all donations. This clonotype was counted many times. Its matching antigen is unknown. The sample was also linked to a second study, of yellow fever vaccine responses in identical twins. From that second work: Twins reportedly appeared to share part of their vaccine T cell response while keeping part individual.

The source of this sequence is a young woman in good health. This chain links TRBV24-1 with TRBJ2-3, with 8 nucleotides matching TRBD2. The specimen sequenced was CD4+ T cells sorted from blood. The CDR3 spells CATSDSSLAGGAWDTQYF. As DNA, the CDR3 is TGTGCCACCAGTGATTCCTCCCTGGCCGGGGGGGCTTGGGATACGCAGTATTTT.